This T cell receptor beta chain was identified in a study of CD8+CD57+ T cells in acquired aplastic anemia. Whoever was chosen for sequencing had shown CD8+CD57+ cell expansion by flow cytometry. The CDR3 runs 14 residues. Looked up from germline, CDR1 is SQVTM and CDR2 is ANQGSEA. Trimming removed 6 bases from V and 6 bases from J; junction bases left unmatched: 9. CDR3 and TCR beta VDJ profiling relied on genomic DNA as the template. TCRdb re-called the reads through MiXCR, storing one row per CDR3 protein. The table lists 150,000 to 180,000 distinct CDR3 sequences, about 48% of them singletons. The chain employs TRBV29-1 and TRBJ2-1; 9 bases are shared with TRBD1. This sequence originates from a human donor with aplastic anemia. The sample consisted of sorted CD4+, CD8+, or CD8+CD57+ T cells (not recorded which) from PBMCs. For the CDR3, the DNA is TGCAGCGTCGATGGACAGGGGTTTTTCAATGAGCAGTTCTTC. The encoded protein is CSVDGQGFFNEQFF.